This TCR beta chain was documented in a study of HIV-infected patients and healthy controls. TCRdb fed the 5' RACE reads into MiXCR, producing one record per CDR3 protein. The sample holds 15,000 to 20,000 distinct CDR3 sequences; roughly 17% are singletons and the top ten take about 24%. V shed 7 bases and J shed 6 bases, with 23 bases lying between them. The CDR3 has 16 residues. Germline V gene data show CDR1 as LNHDA and CDR2 as SQIVND (reference sequence). The sequence derives from a human donor in good health. Input material: CD8+ T cells from blood. V gene TRBV19 combines with J gene TRBJ2-3; tentatively, D is TRBD2 (6 bases). The CDR3 DNA sequence: TGTGCCAGTAACATCGATACGGAGGGGATTAAGGATACGCAGTATTTT. Translated: CASNIDTEGIKDTQYF.